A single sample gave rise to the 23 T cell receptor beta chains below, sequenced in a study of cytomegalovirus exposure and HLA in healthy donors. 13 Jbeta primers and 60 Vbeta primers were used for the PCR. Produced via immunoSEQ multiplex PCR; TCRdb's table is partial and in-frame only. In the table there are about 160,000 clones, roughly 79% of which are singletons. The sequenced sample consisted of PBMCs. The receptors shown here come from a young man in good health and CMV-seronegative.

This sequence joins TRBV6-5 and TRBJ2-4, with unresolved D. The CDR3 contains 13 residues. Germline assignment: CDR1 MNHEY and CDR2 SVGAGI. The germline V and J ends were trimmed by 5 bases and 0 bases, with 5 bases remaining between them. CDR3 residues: CASSPIAKNIQYF. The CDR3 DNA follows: TGTGCCAGCAGTCCTATAGCCAAAAACATTCAGTACTTC.

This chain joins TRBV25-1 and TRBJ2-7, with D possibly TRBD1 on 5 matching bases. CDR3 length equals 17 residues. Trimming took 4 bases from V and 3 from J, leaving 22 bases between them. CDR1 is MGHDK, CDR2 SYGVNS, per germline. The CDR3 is CASSATTPGRVYYEQYF. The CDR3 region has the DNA TGTGCCAGCAGTGCCACCACACCGGGCAGGGTCTACTACGAGCAGTACTTC.

CDR3 amino acids: CASRGRGYYGYTF. The CDR3 bases are TGTGCCAGCAGGGGACGGGGGTACTATGGCTACACCTTC. J is TRBJ1-2 and V is TRBV6-5; D may be TRBD1 (5 bases). The CDR3 totals 13 residues. V was trimmed by 6 bases and J by 3 bases, leaving 11 bases between them. Germline V gene sequence: CDR1 MNHEY, CDR2 SVGAGI.

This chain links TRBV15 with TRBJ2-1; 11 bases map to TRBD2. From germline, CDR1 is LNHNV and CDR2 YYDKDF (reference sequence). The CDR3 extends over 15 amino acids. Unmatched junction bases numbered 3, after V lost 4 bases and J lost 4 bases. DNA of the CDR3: TGTGCCACCAGCACGACTAGCGGGGTTTACAATGAGCAGTTCTTC. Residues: CATSTTSGVYNEQFF.

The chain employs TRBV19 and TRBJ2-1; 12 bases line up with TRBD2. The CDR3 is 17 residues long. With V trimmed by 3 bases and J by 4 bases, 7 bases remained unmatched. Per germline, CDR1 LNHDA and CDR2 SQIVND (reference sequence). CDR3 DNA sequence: TGTGCCAGTAGTATCACTAGCGGGGGGACCCTATACAATGAGCAGTTCTTC. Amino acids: CASSITSGGTLYNEQFF.

The CDR3 DNA is TGTGCCAGCAGCCAGGGACTAGCGACGAGTAGTGAGCAGTTCTTC. Translating gives CASSQGLATSSEQFF. The gene calls are TRBV7-2 and TRBJ2-1; 10 bases fit TRBD2. From germline, CDR1 is SGHTA and CDR2 FQGNSA. Trimming cost V 5 bases and J 9 bases; bases outside gene matches: 10. This CDR3 region has 15 residues.

The DNA of the CDR3 is TGCGCCAGCAGCTCTACAGGGGCCCAAGAGACCCAGTACTTC. The encoded protein is CASSSTGAQETQYF. The J gene is TRBJ2-5, the V gene TRBV5-1; TRBD1 aligns across 7 bases. CDR1 is SGHRS, CDR2 YFSETQ, per germline. The CDR3 is 14 residues long. The V segment lost 3 bases and the J segment 1 base; nucleotides outside the gene matches: 3.

CDR3 DNA: TGTGCCAGCAGCCCTGGGGCAACTAGCAATCAGCCCCAGCATTTT. This gives the protein CASSPGATSNQPQHF. The chain employs TRBV5-4 and TRBJ1-5, with D perhaps TRBD1 (5 bases). The V end was cut by 4 bases, the J end by 0 bases, with 11 bases between. Germline CDR1 SGHNT, CDR2 YYREEE (reference sequence). This CDR3 is 15 amino acids long.

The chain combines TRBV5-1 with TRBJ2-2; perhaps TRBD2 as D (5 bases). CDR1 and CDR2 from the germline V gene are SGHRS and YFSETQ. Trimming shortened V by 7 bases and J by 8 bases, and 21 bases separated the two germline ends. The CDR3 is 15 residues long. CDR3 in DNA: TGCGCCAGCTCAGAGGGCTACGCTGGGATGGGGGAGCTGTTTTTT. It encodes CASSEGYAGMGELFF. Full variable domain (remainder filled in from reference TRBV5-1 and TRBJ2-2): KAGVTQTPRYLIKTRGQQVTLSCSPISGHRSVSWYQQTPGQGLQFLFEYFSETQRNKGNFPGRFSGRQFSNSRSEMNVSTLELGDSALYLCASSEGYAGMGELFFGEGSRLTVL.

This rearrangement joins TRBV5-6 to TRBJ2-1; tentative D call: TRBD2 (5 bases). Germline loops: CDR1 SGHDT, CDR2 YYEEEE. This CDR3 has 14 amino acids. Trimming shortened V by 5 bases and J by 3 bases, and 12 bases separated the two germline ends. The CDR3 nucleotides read TGTGCCAGCAGTTTTTCCGGGATCTACAATGAGCAGTTCTTC. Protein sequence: CASSFSGIYNEQFF. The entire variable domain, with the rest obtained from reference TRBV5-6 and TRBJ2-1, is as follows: DAGVTQSPTHLIKTRGQQVTLRCSPKSGHDTVSWYQQALGQGPQFIFQYYEEEERQRGNFPDRFSGHQFPNYSSELNVNALLLGDSALYLCASSFSGIYNEQFFGPGTRLTVL.

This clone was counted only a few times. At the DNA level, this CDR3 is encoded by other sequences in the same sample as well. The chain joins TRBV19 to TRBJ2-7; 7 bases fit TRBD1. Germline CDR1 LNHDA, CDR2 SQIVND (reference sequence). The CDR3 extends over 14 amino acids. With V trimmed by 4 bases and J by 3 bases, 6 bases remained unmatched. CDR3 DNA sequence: TGTGCCAGTAGTACCCGACAGGGTAACTACGAGCAGTACTTC. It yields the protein CASSTRQGNYEQYF.

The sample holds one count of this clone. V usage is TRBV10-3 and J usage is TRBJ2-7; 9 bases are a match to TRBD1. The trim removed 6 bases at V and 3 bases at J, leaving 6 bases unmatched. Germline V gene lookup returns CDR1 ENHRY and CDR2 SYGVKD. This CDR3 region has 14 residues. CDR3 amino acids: CAISNRGQVYEQYF. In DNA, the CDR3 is TGTGCCATCAGCAACAGGGGGCAGGTCTACGAGCAGTACTTC.

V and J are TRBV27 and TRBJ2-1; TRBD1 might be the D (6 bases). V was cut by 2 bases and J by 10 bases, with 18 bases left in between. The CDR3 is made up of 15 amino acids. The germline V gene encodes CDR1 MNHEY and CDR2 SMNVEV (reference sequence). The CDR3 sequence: CASSLQGKLQGEQFF. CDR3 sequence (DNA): TGTGCCAGCAGTTTACAGGGGAAGTTACAAGGAGAGCAGTTCTTC.

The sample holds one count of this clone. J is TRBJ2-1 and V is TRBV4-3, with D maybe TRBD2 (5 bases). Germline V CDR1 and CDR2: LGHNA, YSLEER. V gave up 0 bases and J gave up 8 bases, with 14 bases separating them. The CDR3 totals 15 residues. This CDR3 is CASSQELAFGDEQFF. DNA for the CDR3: TGCGCCAGCAGCCAAGAGCTAGCTTTCGGCGATGAGCAGTTCTTC.

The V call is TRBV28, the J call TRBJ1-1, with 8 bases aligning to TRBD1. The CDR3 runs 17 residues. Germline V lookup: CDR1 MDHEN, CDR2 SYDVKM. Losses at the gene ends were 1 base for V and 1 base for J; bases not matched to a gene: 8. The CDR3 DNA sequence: TGTGCCAGCAGTTTATCCGACAGGGGCAAAAGGAACACTGAAGCTTTCTTT. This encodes CASSLSDRGKRNTEAFF. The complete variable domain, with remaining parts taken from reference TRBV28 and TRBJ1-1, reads DVKVTQSSRYLVKRTGEKVFLECVQDMDHENMFWYRQDPGLGLRLIYFSYDVKMKEKGDIPEGYSVSREKKERFSLILESASTNQTSMYLCASSLSDRGKRNTEAFFGQGTRLTVV.

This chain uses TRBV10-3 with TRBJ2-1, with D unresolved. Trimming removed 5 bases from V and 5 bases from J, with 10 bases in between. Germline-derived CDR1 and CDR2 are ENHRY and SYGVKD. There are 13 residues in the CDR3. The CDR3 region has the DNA TGTGCCATCAGTCCCCGCCGGGACAATGAGCAGTTCTTC. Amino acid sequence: CAISPRRDNEQFF.

CDR3 region: CASGNSRLAGREQYF. The CDR3 DNA follows: TGTGCCAGCGGGAACAGCAGGCTAGCGGGACGCGAGCAGTACTTC. This sequence joins TRBV6-5 and TRBJ2-7, with TRBD2 matching 9 bases. Germline CDR1 and CDR2: MNHEY and SVGAGI. The V and J ends lost 8 bases and 6 bases, in that order; junction bases with no gene match: 14. This CDR3 has 15 residues.

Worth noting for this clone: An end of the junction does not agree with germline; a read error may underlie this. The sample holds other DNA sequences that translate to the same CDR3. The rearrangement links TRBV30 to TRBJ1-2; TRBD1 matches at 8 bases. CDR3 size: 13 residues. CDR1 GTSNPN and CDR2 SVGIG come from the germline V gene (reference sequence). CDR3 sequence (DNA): TGCGCCTGGAGTGAAGACAGGGGCCTTGGCTACACCTTC. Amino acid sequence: CAWSEDRGLGYTF. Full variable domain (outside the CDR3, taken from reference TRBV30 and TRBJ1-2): SQTIHQWPATLVQPVGSPLSLECTVEGTSNPNLYWYRQAAGRGLQLLFYSVGIGQISSEVPQNLSASRPQDRQFILSSKKLLLSDSGFYLCAWSEDRGLGYTFGSGTRLTVV.

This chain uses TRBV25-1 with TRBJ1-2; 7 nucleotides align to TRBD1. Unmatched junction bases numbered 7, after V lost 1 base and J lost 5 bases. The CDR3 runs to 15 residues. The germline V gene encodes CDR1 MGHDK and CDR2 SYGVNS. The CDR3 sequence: CASSEWGLTGYGYTF. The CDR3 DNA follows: TGTGCCAGCAGTGAATGGGGGTTGACAGGGTATGGCTACACCTTC.

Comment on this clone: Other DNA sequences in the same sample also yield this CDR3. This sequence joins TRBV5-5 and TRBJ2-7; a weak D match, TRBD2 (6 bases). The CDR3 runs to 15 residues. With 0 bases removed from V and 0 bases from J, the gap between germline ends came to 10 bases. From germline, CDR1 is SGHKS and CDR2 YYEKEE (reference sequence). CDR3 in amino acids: CASSLVPGGSYEQYF. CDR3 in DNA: TGTGCCAGCAGCTTGGTCCCCGGGGGCTCCTACGAGCAGTACTTC.

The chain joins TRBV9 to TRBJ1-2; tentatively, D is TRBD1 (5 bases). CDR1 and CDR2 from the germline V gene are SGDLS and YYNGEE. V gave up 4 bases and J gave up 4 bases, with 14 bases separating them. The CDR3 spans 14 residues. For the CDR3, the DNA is TGTGCCAGCAGCTCTCGACAGCCCGCCTATGGCTACACCTTC. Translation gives CASSSRQPAYGYTF.

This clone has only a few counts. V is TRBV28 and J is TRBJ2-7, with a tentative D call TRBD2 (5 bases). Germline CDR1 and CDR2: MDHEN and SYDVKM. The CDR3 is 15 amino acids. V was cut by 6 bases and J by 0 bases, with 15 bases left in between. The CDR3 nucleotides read TGTGCCAGCAGACTAGGTTTACATAGCTCCTACGAGCAGTACTTC. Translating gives CASRLGLHSSYEQYF.

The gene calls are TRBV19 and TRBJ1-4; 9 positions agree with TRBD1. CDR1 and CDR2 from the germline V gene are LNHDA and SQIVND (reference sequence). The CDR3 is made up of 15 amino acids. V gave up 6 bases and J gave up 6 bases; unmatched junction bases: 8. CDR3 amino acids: CASSQTGGRDEKLFF. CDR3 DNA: TGTGCCAGTAGCCAAACAGGGGGCCGCGATGAAAAACTGTTTTTT. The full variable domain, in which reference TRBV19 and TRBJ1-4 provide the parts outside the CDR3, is DGGITQSPKYLFRKEGQNVTLSCEQNLNHDAMYWYRQDPGQGLRLIYYSQIVNDFQKGDIAEGYSVSREKKESFPLTVTSAQKNPTAFYLCASSQTGGRDEKLFFGSGTQLSVL.